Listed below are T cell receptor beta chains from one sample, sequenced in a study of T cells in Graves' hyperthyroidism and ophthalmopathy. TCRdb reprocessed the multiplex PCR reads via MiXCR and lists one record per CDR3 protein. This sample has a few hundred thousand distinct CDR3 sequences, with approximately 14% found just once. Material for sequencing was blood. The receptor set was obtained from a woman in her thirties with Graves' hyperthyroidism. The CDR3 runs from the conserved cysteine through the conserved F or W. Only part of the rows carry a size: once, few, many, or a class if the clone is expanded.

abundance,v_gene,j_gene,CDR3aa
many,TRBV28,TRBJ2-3,CASTRLAGFTDTQYF
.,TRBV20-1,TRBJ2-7,CSAPLGGSIDGQYF
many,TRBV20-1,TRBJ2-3,CSAMPLGTSTDTQYF
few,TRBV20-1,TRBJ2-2,CSARPGLNTGELFF
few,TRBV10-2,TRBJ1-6,CASSRDGDNSPLHF
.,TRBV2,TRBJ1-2,CASPKNFYGYTF
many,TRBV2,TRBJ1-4,CASSLGAGTLNEKLFF
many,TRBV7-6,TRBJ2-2,CASSRTRNTGELFF
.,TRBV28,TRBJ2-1,CASRAQGGNEQFF
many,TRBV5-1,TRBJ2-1,CASSGDGRGSNEQFF
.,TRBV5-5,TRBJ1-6,CASSLVGQGQRYNSPLHF
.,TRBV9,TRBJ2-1,CASSVGLLGSRTYNEQFF
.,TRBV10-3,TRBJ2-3,CAISGEGDTDTQYF
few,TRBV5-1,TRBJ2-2,CASSPRTGARWELFF
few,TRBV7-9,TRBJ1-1,CASSLYRDPEAFF
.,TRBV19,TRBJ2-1,CASSIVLSGSLKAYNEQFF